These 24 T cell receptor beta chains were sequenced from one sample in a study of human T cells and chemical hapten exposure. Via MiXCR, TCRdb re-called the RACE reads, giving one row per CDR3 protein. The sample records some 90,000 distinct CDR3 sequences, 7.5% to 9.5% being singletons. Regarding time point: pre-sensitization, week 0. The treatment is: therapeutic diphenylcyclopropenone sensitization with weekly scalp DPC. The specimen comprised whole blood, sampled in connection with sensitization to the hapten diphenylcyclopropenone (DPC). The receptors were sampled from a man in his forties with alopecia areata. Some clones in this sample may be carry-over from other donors' samples.

The table lists this clonotype with a few counts. The gene calls are TRBV7-2 and TRBJ2-5, with 9 bases that match TRBD1. Per the germline V gene, CDR1 is SGHTA and CDR2 is FQGNSA. J was trimmed by 4 bases and V by 4 bases; bases with no gene match: 7. There are 15 residues in the CDR3. CDR3 sequence (DNA): TGTGCCAGCAGCTCGAACAGGGGGCTTGGAGAGACCCAGTACTTC. This sequence encodes CASSSNRGLGETQYF.

The rearrangement uses TRBV19 and TRBJ2-2; tentative D call: TRBD2 (5 bases). The germline V gene encodes CDR1 LNHDA and CDR2 SQIVND (reference sequence). Trimming left V 3 bases short and J 3 bases short, with 14 bases between. The CDR3 has 16 amino acids. The CDR3 sequence is CASSISLASDTGELFF. For the CDR3, the DNA is TGTGCCAGTAGTATTTCTCTAGCCTCCGACACCGGGGAGCTGTTTTTT.

This clonotype was picked up a small number of times. The chain combines TRBV4-2 with TRBJ1-4; no definite D call. In germline, CDR1 is LGHNA, CDR2 YNFKEQ. The CDR3 has 15 residues. Trimming took off 4 bases at V and 5 bases at J, with 14 bases between the two ends. Here the CDR3 reads CASSLVLGENEKLFF. DNA for the CDR3: TGTGCCAGCAGCCTCGTTCTTGGGGAAAATGAAAAACTGTTTTTT.

A note on this clonotype: The junction differs from germline at one of its ends, possibly a read error. V gene TRBV27 combines with J gene TRBJ2-3; 10 positions agree with TRBD2. This CDR3 contains 20 residues. From germline, CDR1 is MNHEY and CDR2 SMNVEV (reference sequence). DNA of the CDR3: TGTGTCAGCAGTCCCATATACAGGGGGTCGGCTAGCGGGAGTACAGATACGCAGTATTTT. Translated: CVSSPIYRGSASGSTDTQYF.

CDR3 in DNA: TGTGCCAGTAGTATGTACGAGGGCAATGAGCAGTTCTTC. Translation gives CASSMYEGNEQFF. This rearrangement joins TRBV19 to TRBJ2-1; possibly TRBD2 for D (5 bases). The CDR3 sequence is 13 residues long. With 3 bases removed from V and 6 bases from J, the gap between germline ends came to 9 bases. Germline lookup yields CDR1 LNHDA and CDR2 SQIVND (reference sequence). Full variable domain (missing parts from reference TRBV19 and TRBJ2-1): DGGITQSPKYLFRKEGQNVTLSCEQNLNHDAMYWYRQDPGQGLRLIYYSQIVNDFQKGDIAEGYSVSREKKESFPLTVTSAQKNPTAFYLCASSMYEGNEQFFGPGTRLTVL.

V is TRBV7-2 and J is TRBJ2-7; possible D gene TRBD2, 6 bases. Germline V lookup: CDR1 SGHTA, CDR2 FQGNSA. The CDR3 is 12 residues long. V was pared by 2 bases and J by 6 bases, with 8 bases between. The CDR3: CASSLPGVEQYF. In DNA form, the CDR3 reads TGTGCCAGCAGCTTACCGGGGGTCGAGCAGTACTTC. The full variable domain, its missing parts supplied by reference TRBV7-2 and TRBJ2-7, is GAGVSQSPSNKVTEKGKDVELRCDPISGHTALYWYRQSLGQGLEFLIYFQGNSAPDKSGLPSDRFSAERTGGSVSTLTIQRTQQEDSAVYLCASSLPGVEQYFGPGTRLTVT.

V usage is TRBV12-3 or TRBV12-4 and J usage is TRBJ2-3, with 10 bases that match TRBD1. The CDR3 has 15 residues. The V and J ends lost 6 bases and 5 bases, in that order; junction bases with no gene match: 8. The CDR3 bases are TGTGCCAGCAGAACCGGGACAGGGGTTATAGATACGCAGTATTTT. It codes for CASRTGTGVIDTQYF.

This clonotype showed up just a few times. The chain carries TRBV5-1 and TRBJ2-6; TRBD2 might be the D (6 bases). The CDR3 consists of 18 residues. The germline CDR1 and CDR2 sequences are SGHRS and YFSETQ. Trimming cost V 4 bases and J 3 bases, with 20 bases left between them. CDR3: CASSHRELAEGGANVLTF. The CDR3, as DNA: TGCGCCAGCAGCCACCGGGAACTAGCAGAAGGTGGGGCCAACGTCCTGACTTTC.

V usage is TRBV4-1 and J usage is TRBJ2-7; D gene uncertain. Germline V gene lookup returns CDR1 MGHRA and CDR2 YSYEKL. Deletions cut 0 bases from V and 4 bases from J, with 7 bases between. The CDR3 consists of 13 residues. The CDR3 sequence: CASSQDYLYEQYV. In nucleotides, the CDR3 is TGCGCCAGCAGCCAAGACTATTTGTACGAGCAGTACGTC.

In this sample, this clonotype turned up many times. This rearrangement joins TRBV30 to TRBJ1-5; tentatively, D is TRBD1 (5 bases). Germline-derived CDR1 and CDR2 are GTSNPN and SVGIG (reference sequence). The CDR3 sequence is 14 residues long. Trimming shortened V by 1 base and J by 4 bases, and 11 bases separated the two germline ends. CDR3 residues: CAWSGSTVNQPQHF. For the CDR3, the DNA is TGTGCCTGGAGTGGCTCGACAGTGAATCAGCCCCAGCATTTT.

This clonotype was counted only a few times. The chain joins TRBV6-6 to TRBJ2-5, with 8 nucleotides matching TRBD2. Germline lookup yields CDR1 MNHNY and CDR2 SVGAGI (reference sequence). The trim removed 7 bases at V and 2 bases at J, leaving 9 bases unmatched. The CDR3 is 15 residues long. CDR3 in DNA: TGTGCCAGCAAAACTAGCGGCGTACCGCAAGAGACCCAGTACTTC. It yields the protein CASKTSGVPQETQYF.

This clonotype was recorded a few times. This chain links TRBV24-1 with TRBJ2-5; D is uncertain. The CDR3 has 15 residues. In germline, CDR1 is KGHDR, CDR2 SFDVKD. V lost 3 bases and J 1 base, leaving 11 bases between the germline ends. The CDR3 sequence is CATSDADGAQETQYF. CDR3 nucleotides: TGTGCCACCAGTGATGCGGACGGTGCCCAAGAGACCCAGTACTTC.

In this sample, this clonotype turned up a few times. The chain combines TRBV19 with TRBJ1-1, with D possibly TRBD1 on 5 matching bases. The ends were cut back, 5 bases at V and 3 bases at J, with 10 bases in the middle. The V gene's germline CDR1 is LNHDA and CDR2 SQIVND (reference sequence). This CDR3 has 13 residues. CDR3 protein: CASSSRQYTEAFF. CDR3 DNA: TGTGCCAGTAGTTCAAGACAGTACACTGAAGCTTTCTTT.

This clonotype was seen only a few times. This chain joins TRBV29-1 and TRBJ2-3, with 7 nucleotides matching TRBD2. The CDR3 has 14 residues. V was pared by 0 bases and J by 3 bases, with 3 bases of the junction left unmatched. CDR1 SQVTM and CDR2 ANQGSEA come from the germline V gene. CDR3 residues: CSVEDPLATDTQYF. DNA of the CDR3: TGCAGCGTTGAAGATCCACTAGCGACAGATACGCAGTATTTT.

This clonotype has at least ten counts. The CDR3 nucleotides are TGTGCCAGCAGCTCGCAGGGGGTTAAAAAACTGTTTTTT. Translated: CASSSQGVKKLFF. The V gene is TRBV11-2, the J gene TRBJ1-4; 7 bases align to TRBD1. Losses at the gene ends were 4 bases for V and 9 bases for J; bases not matched to a gene: 5. CDR1 and CDR2 (germline): SGHAT, FQNNGV. The CDR3 is 13 residues long.

The table lists this clonotype with a few counts. The CDR3 DNA reads as TGTGCCTGGAGTGTACGGTGGGGGACAGGGGTAGGGGATGAGCAGTTCTTC. Its protein product is CAWSVRWGTGVGDEQFF. The chain combines TRBV30 with TRBJ2-1; 10 positions match TRBD1. Germline CDR1 GTSNPN, CDR2 SVGIG (reference sequence). V shed 0 bases, J shed 8 bases, and the junction held 13 bases outside the gene matches. This CDR3 spans 17 amino acids.

This clonotype was counted only a few times. This sequence joins TRBV6-2 or TRBV6-3 and TRBJ2-3, with TRBD1 identical over 7 bases. Germline CDR1 MNHEY, CDR2 SVGEGT. There are 12 residues in the CDR3. The J segment lost 7 bases and the V segment lost 4 bases, leaving 2 bases of the junction unmatched. CDR3 DNA sequence: TGTGCCAGCAGTTTACAGGGGAATACGCAGTATTTT. Protein product: CASSLQGNTQYF.

Remarks on this clonotype: A much larger clone lies a single base off, so this may be a read error. This chain joins TRBV6-6 and TRBJ1-5, with 7 bases lining up with TRBD1. After removal of 7 bases from V and 9 bases from J, the junction contained 6 bases not matched to a gene. Germline CDR1 MNHNY, CDR2 SVGAGI (reference sequence). The CDR3 consists of 12 residues. The CDR3 DNA reads TGTGCCAGCAAGGGGGCCGGAGTGCCCCAGCATTTT. Its translation: CASKGAGVPQHF.

This clonotype was found a few times. V gene TRBV15 combines with J gene TRBJ2-7; 13 nucleotides agree with TRBD2. The V gene's germline CDR1 is LNHNV and CDR2 YYDKDF (reference sequence). The CDR3 runs to 16 residues. V dropped 1 base and J dropped 5; count of bases not matched to a gene: 5. The DNA for the CDR3 is TGTGCCACCAGCAGAGGAGGACTAGCGGGAGTGGACGAGCAGTACGTC. This codes for CATSRGGLAGVDEQYV.

This clonotype is categorized as medium-sized. This CDR3 reads CASSVSGEVPDTQYF. CDR3 coding DNA: TGTGCCAGCAGCGTAAGCGGGGAGGTGCCAGATACGCAGTATTTT. The rearrangement uses TRBV9 and TRBJ2-3; 7 bases are a match to TRBD2. Germline V gene lookup returns CDR1 SGDLS and CDR2 YYNGEE. Trimming at V came to 1 base and at J to 4 bases, leaving 6 bases not matched to a gene. The CDR3 has 15 amino acids.

The V gene is TRBV28, the J gene TRBJ2-3, with TRBD1 matching over 7 bases. The CDR3 spans 17 residues. The trim removed 5 bases at V and 1 base at J, leaving 12 bases unmatched. In germline, CDR1 is MDHEN, CDR2 SYDVKM. CDR3: CASSPRGRFSGTDTQYF. The CDR3 bases are TGTGCCAGCAGTCCGAGGGGGCGCTTCTCTGGCACAGATACGCAGTATTTT. The full variable domain, with the rest looked up from reference TRBV28 and TRBJ2-3, is DVKVTQSSRYLVKRTGEKVFLECVQDMDHENMFWYRQDPGLGLRLIYFSYDVKMKEKGDIPEGYSVSREKKERFSLILESASTNQTSMYLCASSPRGRFSGTDTQYFGPGTRLTVL.

This clonotype was observed at least ten times. The CDR3 reads CASIPGQGFAEAFF. The DNA for the CDR3 is TGTGCCAGCATTCCGGGACAGGGATTTGCTGAAGCTTTCTTT. V is TRBV6-2 or TRBV6-3 and J is TRBJ1-1, with 9 bases aligning to TRBD1. Germline assignment: CDR1 MNHEY and CDR2 SVGEGT. The CDR3 is made up of 14 amino acids. V lost 7 bases and J lost 6; bases outside the gene matches: 9.

The DNA of the CDR3 is TGTGCCAGCAGTCGAGCTAGCGGACTTTACGTGGAGACCCAGTACTTC. Amino acids: CASSRASGLYVETQYF. The chain recombines TRBV6-2 or TRBV6-3 with TRBJ2-5, with TRBD2 matching over 7 bases. This CDR3 has 16 residues. After removal of 5 bases from V and 5 bases from J, the junction contained 14 bases not matched to a gene. Germline V gene sequence: CDR1 MNHEY, CDR2 SVGEGT.

This clonotype was seen many times. Here the CDR3 reads CASSLARGSTGYTF. CDR3 sequence (DNA): TGTGCCAGCAGTTTAGCGCGGGGCAGTACGGGCTACACCTTC. The rearrangement joins TRBV12-3 or TRBV12-4 to TRBJ1-2; D is perhaps TRBD1 (5 bases). V shed 0 bases and J shed 8 bases, with 13 bases lying between them. The CDR3 has 14 residues.